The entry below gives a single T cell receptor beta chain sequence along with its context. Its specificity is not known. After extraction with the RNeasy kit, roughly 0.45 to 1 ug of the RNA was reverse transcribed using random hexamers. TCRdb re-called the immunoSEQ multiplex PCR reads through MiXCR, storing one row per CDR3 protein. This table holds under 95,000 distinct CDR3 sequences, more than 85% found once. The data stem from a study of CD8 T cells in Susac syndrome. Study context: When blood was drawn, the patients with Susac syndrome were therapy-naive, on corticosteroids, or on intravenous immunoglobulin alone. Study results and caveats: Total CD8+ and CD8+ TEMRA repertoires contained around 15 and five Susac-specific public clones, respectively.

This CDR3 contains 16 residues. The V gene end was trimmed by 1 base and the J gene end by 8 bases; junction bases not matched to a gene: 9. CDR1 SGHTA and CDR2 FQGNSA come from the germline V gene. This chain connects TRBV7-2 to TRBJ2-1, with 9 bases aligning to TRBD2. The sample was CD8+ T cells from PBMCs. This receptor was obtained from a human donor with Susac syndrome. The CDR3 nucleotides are TGTGCCAGCAGCTTAGACATGCTAGCGGGATGGTATGAGCAGTTCTTC. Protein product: CASSLDMLAGWYEQFF. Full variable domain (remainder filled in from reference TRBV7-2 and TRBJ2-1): GAGVSQSPSNKVTEKGKDVELRCDPISGHTALYWYRQSLGQGLEFLIYFQGNSAPDKSGLPSDRFSAERTGGSVSTLTIQRTQQEDSAVYLCASSLDMLAGWYEQFFGPGTRLTVL.